The next 2 T cell receptor beta chains were all read from a single sample in a study of glioma-infiltrating T cells. TCR alpha and beta CDR3 regions were amplified from RNA using iRepertoire nested multiplex PCR. TCRdb analysed the multiplex PCR reads with MiXCR anew, one entry per CDR3 protein. The table shows some 100,000 distinct CDR3 sequences, with approximately 26% occurring only once. Sequenced: glioma tissue, nonneoplastic brain tissue, or PBMCs (not recorded which). These receptor sequences come from a human donor with low-grade glioma or glioblastoma, undergoing nonglioma brain surgery, or in good health (not recorded which).

This clonotype was observed a handful of times. The chain combines TRBV4-1 with TRBJ2-5; possibly TRBD1 or TRBD2 for D (5 bases each). Trimming removed 1 base at V and 7 bases at J, with 10 bases between. There are 13 residues in the CDR3. Germline V gene lookup returns CDR1 MGHRA and CDR2 YSYEKL. The CDR3 DNA is TGCGCCAGCAGCCAAGCGAATGGGGGGACCCAGTACTTC. It is translated as CASSQANGGTQYF.

This clonotype was picked up many times. The V and J genes are TRBV28 and TRBJ1-1; D is ambiguous. The V gene lost 6 bases and the J gene lost 3 bases, with 11 bases spanning the gap. Germline CDR1 MDHEN, CDR2 SYDVKM. This CDR3 is built from 13 residues. CDR3: CASSPVVHTEAFF. CDR3 DNA sequence: TGTGCCAGCAGCCCGGTGGTTCACACTGAAGCTTTCTTT.